The 17 T cell receptor beta chains below all came from one sample that was sequenced in a study of blood T cell repertoires in COVID-19. Generated by immunoSEQ multiplex PCR, the TCRdb table keeps only in-frame clones and is missing some. There are about 110,000 clones in the sample; around 82% occur only once, and approximately 15% lies in the top ten. The sequencing input was peripheral blood. All receptors derive from a woman in her sixties or seventies with acute or convalescent COVID-19.

The V and J genes are TRBV3-1 (or the pseudogene TRBV3-2) and TRBJ2-1; 12 bases fit TRBD2. Germline V gene data show CDR1 as LGHDT and CDR2 as YNNKEL (reference sequence). J was trimmed by 4 bases and V by 4 bases; bases with no gene match: 14. This CDR3 is 19 amino acids long. The DNA for the CDR3 is TGTGCCAGCAGCCTTCAAGCGGGGACTAGCGGGTTTATTTACAATGAGCAGTTCTTC. The encoded protein is CASSLQAGTSGFIYNEQFF.

CDR3 coding DNA: TGTGCCAGTAGGACCCGGGACAGCTTATATAACACTGAAGCTTTCTTT. Amino acid sequence: CASRTRDSLYNTEAFF. This sequence joins TRBV19 and TRBJ1-1, with TRBD1 matching 7 bases. The V gene's germline CDR1 is LNHDA and CDR2 SQIVND (reference sequence). The J segment lost 2 bases and the V segment lost 6 bases, leaving 12 bases of the junction unmatched. CDR3 length: 16 residues.

The chain uses TRBV6-6 and TRBJ2-2, with 8 bases matching TRBD1. The germline V gene has CDR1 MNHNY and CDR2 SVGAGI (reference sequence). After removal of 5 bases from V and 1 base from J, the junction contained 3 bases not matched to a gene. This CDR3 is built from 15 residues. CDR3 region: CASSKGTGNTGELFF. CDR3 bases: TGTGCCAGCAGTAAAGGGACAGGGAACACCGGGGAGCTGTTTTTT.

This clone came up a few times. The V gene is TRBV5-4, the J gene TRBJ2-5; maybe TRBD1 (6 bases). Germline assignment: CDR1 SGHNT and CDR2 YYREEE (reference sequence). This CDR3 contains 14 residues. V dropped 3 bases and J dropped 1 base, with 10 bases sitting between them. The CDR3 reads CASSYGQSQETQYF. CDR3 nucleotides: TGTGCCAGCAGCTATGGACAGTCCCAAGAGACCCAGTACTTC.

The gene calls are TRBV5-1 and TRBJ2-5; 8 bases align to TRBD1. Germline CDR1 and CDR2: SGHRS and YFSETQ. This CDR3 region has 15 residues. The J segment lost 5 bases and the V segment lost 0 bases, leaving 6 bases of the junction unmatched. CDR3 nucleotide sequence: TGCGCCAGCAGCTTGGGGCAGGGGGCTAGTGAGACCCAGTACTTC. Protein: CASSLGQGASETQYF.

This clone has a handful of counts. The chain joins TRBV19 to TRBJ1-5; TRBD1 might be the D (6 bases). CDR3 size: 16 residues. The V end lost 6 bases, the J end lost 2 bases, and 17 bases lay between the germline ends. Per the germline V gene, CDR1 is LNHDA and CDR2 is SQIVND (reference sequence). The CDR3 reads CASRTAAGARNQPQHF. The DNA for the CDR3 is TGTGCCAGTAGGACCGCGGCGGGGGCGCGCAATCAGCCCCAGCATTTT.

This rearrangement joins TRBV5-6 to TRBJ1-6; 8 nucleotides line up with TRBD1. The CDR3 is 18 amino acids. Germline lookup yields CDR1 SGHDT and CDR2 YYEEEE. V gave up 0 bases and J gave up 6 bases; unmatched junction bases: 11. CDR3 loop: CASSLAGFNRGFNSPLHF. For the CDR3, the DNA is TGTGCCAGCAGCTTGGCCGGGTTTAACAGGGGGTTTAATTCACCCCTCCACTTT.

The chain links TRBV10-1 to TRBJ2-5, with 7 nucleotides matching TRBD1. The CDR3 extends over 18 amino acids. V lost 4 bases and J lost 4; bases outside the gene matches: 18. In germline, CDR1 is WNHNN, CDR2 SYGVQD (reference sequence). CDR3 in DNA: TGCGCCAGCAGTGGCGGCCCCGGGACAGTACGTCTTATAGAGACCCAGTACTTC. It translates to CASSGGPGTVRLIETQYF.

The chain employs TRBV23-1 and TRBJ1-3, with a possible D match to TRBD1 (6 bases). TRBV23-1 is labeled an ORF, and its function is uncertain. V lost 2 bases and J 0 bases, leaving 14 bases between the germline ends. The CDR3 consists of 17 residues. The CDR3 sequence is CASSQLYWTASGNTIYF. The CDR3, as DNA: TGCGCCAGCAGTCAACTTTACTGGACAGCCTCTGGAAACACCATATATTTT.

The rearrangement joins TRBV4-2 to TRBJ1-2; D is possibly TRBD1 (5 bases). Germline lookup yields CDR1 LGHNA and CDR2 YNFKEQ. This CDR3 region has 14 residues. Trimming removed 0 bases from V and 4 bases from J, with 9 bases in between. Here the CDR3 DNA reads TGTGCCAGCAGCCAAGATCTACAGGTCTATGGCTACACCTTC. It translates to CASSQDLQVYGYTF.

The chain joins TRBV6-6 to TRBJ2-7, with TRBD2 matching 8 bases. This CDR3 region has 14 residues. V shed 7 bases and J 3 bases; nucleotides not matched to a gene: 8. Germline CDR1 is MNHNY and CDR2 is SVGAGI (reference sequence). Here the CDR3 reads CASNSGSGGYEQYF. The DNA for the CDR3 is TGTGCCAGCAACTCCGGAAGCGGGGGCTACGAGCAGTACTTC.

The rearrangement uses TRBV11-3 and TRBJ2-5, with D unclear. Germline CDR1 and CDR2: SGHNT and YENEEA. Trimming shortened V by 3 bases and J by 3 bases, and 8 bases separated the two germline ends. The CDR3 is 13 amino acids. The CDR3 coding sequence is TGTGCCAGCAGCTTTGGCGGAAAAGAGACCCAGTACTTC. Its protein is CASSFGGKETQYF.

The chain recombines TRBV19 with TRBJ1-6, with TRBD1 matching over 9 bases. Germline CDR1 reads LNHDA; CDR2 reads SQIVND (reference sequence). The CDR3 length is 15 residues. Germline trimming cut 5 bases from V and 15 bases from J; bases unmatched to any gene: 14. The DNA of the CDR3 is TGTGCCAGTAGTTTCCCGGGACAGGGAGTCTATCTCCTCCACTTT. Protein: CASSFPGQGVYLLHF.

This clone was counted only a few times. This chain uses TRBV29-1 with TRBJ2-7, with 9 bases matching TRBD1. Looked up from germline, CDR1 is SQVTM and CDR2 is ANQGSEA. The CDR3 runs 14 residues. V gave up 7 bases and J gave up 7 bases; unmatched junction bases: 14. The CDR3, as DNA: TGCAGCGGAGGGACAGGGTTGGGGGTCGGGGAGCAGTACTTC. Translated, it gives CSGGTGLGVGEQYF.

This chain connects TRBV5-1 to TRBJ2-3; TRBD1 is a possible D gene (5 bases). Germline CDR1 is SGHRS and CDR2 is YFSETQ. Deletions cut 4 bases from V and 2 bases from J, with 8 bases between. The CDR3 has 13 residues. The CDR3 sequence: CASSRGHTDTQYF. CDR3 in DNA: TGCGCCAGCAGCAGGGGCCACACAGATACGCAGTATTTT.

The genes are TRBV19 and TRBJ1-4; TRBD1 might be the D (5 bases). Trimming shortened V by 7 bases and J by 7 bases, and 16 bases separated the two germline ends. Germline V CDR1 and CDR2: LNHDA, SQIVND (reference sequence). The CDR3 length is 14 residues. CDR3 sequence reads: CASKSARGSEKLFF. CDR3 DNA: TGTGCCAGTAAAAGCGCCCGGGGGAGTGAAAAACTGTTTTTT.

The V call is TRBV3-1 (or the pseudogene TRBV3-2), the J call TRBJ2-7; 7 positions agree with TRBD1. The CDR3 covers 14 residues. CDR1 LGHDT and CDR2 YNNKEL come from the germline V gene (reference sequence). J was trimmed by 0 bases and V by 5 bases; bases with no gene match: 4. CDR3 DNA sequence: TGTGCCAGCAGCTCACAGGGGCGCTCCTACGAGCAGTACTTC. This codes for CASSSQGRSYEQYF.